This TCR beta chain was identified during a study of post-analysis software for immune sequencing data. Study-level background: Some patients lacked subtype; others had relapsing-remitting, secondary progressive or progressive-relapsing disease. Study-wide results and caveats: The F measure placed samples prepared in the same batch into strongly shared clusters. Significantly lower normalized Chao1 diversity was seen in multiple sclerosis patients than in controls.

Concerning this clonotype itself: The target antigen is unknown. Relative to the germline gene, one junction end is altered; a read error may explain this.

Prepared TCR beta cDNA libraries contained unique molecular identifiers. The authors obtained approximately 460,000 cDNA molecules from roughly 1.1 to 9.2 million T cells. MiXCR was run by TCRdb on the PCR reads, yielding one entry per CDR3 protein. Found here are hundreds of thousands of distinct CDR3 sequences, 45% of them singletons; the top ten hold 12%. The sequenced sample was blood. The clonotype was recovered from a girl aged 10 to 17 with multiple sclerosis.

Here the CDR3 DNA reads TGCGCCAGCCGAGGAAGACCCTACGAGCGGTACTTC. This codes for CASRGRPYERYF. The chain recombines TRBV5-1 with TRBJ2-7, with unresolved D. The germline CDR1 and CDR2 sequences are SGHRS and YFSETQ. CDR3 length: 12 amino acids.